Below are 10 T cell receptor beta chains sequenced from a single sample in a study of shared clonotypes between healthy human individuals. The method was immunoSEQ multiplex PCR; TCRdb's version includes in-frame clones alone and lacks a portion of them. The repertoire holds a few million clones, approximately 90% seen once, with roughly 0.14% in the top ten. Sequencing used naive CD4+ T cells sorted from blood. Indicated subset: CD45RA+ positively selected. The receptors were sampled from a man between 18 and 35 years old in good health.

CDR3 region: CAISVTGSNTEAFF. CDR3 bases: TGTGCCATCAGCGTCACCGGGTCGAACACTGAAGCTTTCTTT. The V call is TRBV10-3, the J call TRBJ1-1; D remains unclear. The germline V gene has CDR1 ENHRY and CDR2 SYGVKD. Between the trimmed V and J ends, which lost 6 bases and 1 base, there was a span of 12 bases. The CDR3 is 14 amino acids.

This chain links TRBV7-2 with TRBJ1-2; D is uncertain. The CDR3 has 13 amino acids. Germline V gene data show CDR1 as SGHTA and CDR2 as FQGNSA. Deletions cut 5 bases from V and 4 bases from J, with 11 bases between. The CDR3 region is CASSHEKSYGYTF. CDR3 nucleotide sequence: TGTGCCAGCAGCCACGAAAAATCCTATGGCTACACCTTC.

The chain is built from TRBV5-1 and TRBJ2-2, with 9 bases aligning to TRBD1. The trim removed 4 bases at V and 1 base at J, leaving 5 bases unmatched. The CDR3 totals 16 residues. In germline, CDR1 is SGHRS, CDR2 YFSETQ. The CDR3 nucleotides are TGCGCCAGCAGCGAACGGACAGGGGAGAACACCGGGGAGCTGTTTTTT. Amino acid sequence: CASSERTGENTGELFF.

The chain has TRBV11-2 and TRBJ2-6; no definite D call. V dropped 2 bases and J dropped 0 bases, with 11 bases sitting between them. Germline V gene lookup returns CDR1 SGHAT and CDR2 FQNNGV. This CDR3 region has 17 residues. Here the CDR3 reads CASSLFAGHSGANVLTF. In DNA form, the CDR3 reads TGTGCCAGCAGCTTATTTGCAGGTCACTCTGGGGCCAACGTCCTGACTTTC.

V gene TRBV19 combines with J gene TRBJ1-4; 9 nucleotides line up with TRBD1. With V trimmed by 5 bases and J by 10 bases, 8 bases remained unmatched. This CDR3 has 14 residues. Germline CDR1 reads LNHDA; CDR2 reads SQIVND (reference sequence). The DNA for the CDR3 is TGTGCCAGTAGTGTACAGGGGGCTCAAGTAAAACTGTTTTTT. Translated: CASSVQGAQVKLFF.

The chain uses TRBV5-1 and TRBJ2-1; D is unclear. Germline CDR1 and CDR2: SGHRS and YFSETQ. This CDR3 is 14 amino acids long. V was clipped by 2 bases and J by 8 bases, with 14 bases between them. CDR3 DNA: TGCGCCAGCAGCTTCGGATTTGGGGAAGATGAGCAGTTCTTC. This sequence encodes CASSFGFGEDEQFF.

This chain links TRBV4-3 with TRBJ2-7; TRBD1 might be the D (6 bases). In germline, CDR1 is LGHNA, CDR2 YSLEER. Trimming took off 0 bases at V and 4 bases at J, with 16 bases between the two ends. CDR3 length: 16 amino acids. The CDR3 DNA reads as TGCGCCAGCAGCCAAGATCCAGGACAGATAAGATACGAGCAGTACTTC. Its protein is CASSQDPGQIRYEQYF.

The chain recombines TRBV7-8 with TRBJ2-1; D is perhaps TRBD2 (6 bases). The CDR3 spans 16 residues. CDR1 and CDR2 (germline): SGHVS, FQNEAQ. V was trimmed by 3 bases and J by 4 bases, leaving 16 bases between them. The CDR3 DNA sequence: TGTGCCAGCAGCTTGAAGGGAGGCGGGTCGTACAATGAGCAGTTCTTC. It yields the protein CASSLKGGGSYNEQFF. Based on the CDR3 plus reference TRBV7-8 and TRBJ2-1, the full variable domain is GAGVSQSPRYKVAKRGQDVALRCDPISGHVSLFWYQQALGQGPEFLTYFQNEAQLDKSGLPSDRFFAERPEGSVSTLKIQRTQQEDSAVYLCASSLKGGGSYNEQFFGPGTRLTVL.

A remark on this clone: One junction end disagrees with the germline gene, perhaps due to a read error. CDR3 sequence reads: CASSKAGGQGEATQYF. CDR3 DNA sequence: TGTGCCAGCAGTAAAGCCGGAGGACAGGGGGAGGCGACCCAGTACTTC. This chain uses TRBV6-1 with TRBJ2-5; 10 bases align to TRBD1. CDR3 size: 16 residues. Germline-derived CDR1 and CDR2 are MNHNS and SASEGT.

V gene TRBV21-1 combines with J gene TRBJ2-7; whether TRBD1, the table's D call, matches the DNA was not checked. TRBV21-1 is tagged as a pseudogene. This CDR3 has 15 residues. CDR3 protein: CASSKEQAPTYEQYF. The CDR3 nucleotides are TGTGCCAGCAGCAAAGAGCAGGCGCCTACTTACGAGCAGTACTTC.